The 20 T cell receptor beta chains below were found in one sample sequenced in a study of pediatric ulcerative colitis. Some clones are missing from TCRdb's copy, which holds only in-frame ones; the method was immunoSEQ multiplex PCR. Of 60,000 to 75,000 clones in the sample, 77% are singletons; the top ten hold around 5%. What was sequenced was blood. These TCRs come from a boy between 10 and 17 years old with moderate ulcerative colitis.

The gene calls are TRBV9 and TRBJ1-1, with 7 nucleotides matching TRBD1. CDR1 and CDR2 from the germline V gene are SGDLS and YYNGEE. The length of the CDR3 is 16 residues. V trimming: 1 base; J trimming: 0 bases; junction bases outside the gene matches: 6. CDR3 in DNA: TGTGCCAGCAGCGTATCTGGGACAGCTATGAACACTGAAGCTTTCTTT. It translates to CASSVSGTAMNTEAFF.

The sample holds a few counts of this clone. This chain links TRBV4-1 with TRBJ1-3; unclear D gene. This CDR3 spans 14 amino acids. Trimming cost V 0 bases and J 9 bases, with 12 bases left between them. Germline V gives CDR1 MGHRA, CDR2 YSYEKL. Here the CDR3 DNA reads TGCGCCAGCAGCCAAGAACCAGACCTTGGCACCATATATTTT. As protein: CASSQEPDLGTIYF.

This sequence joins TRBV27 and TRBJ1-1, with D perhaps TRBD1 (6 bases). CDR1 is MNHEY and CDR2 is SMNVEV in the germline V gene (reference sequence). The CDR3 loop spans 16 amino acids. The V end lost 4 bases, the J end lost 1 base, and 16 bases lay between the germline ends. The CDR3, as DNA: TGTGCCAGCAGTTCCTATTCGGGGGCCGGGAACACTGAAGCTTTCTTT. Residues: CASSSYSGAGNTEAFF.

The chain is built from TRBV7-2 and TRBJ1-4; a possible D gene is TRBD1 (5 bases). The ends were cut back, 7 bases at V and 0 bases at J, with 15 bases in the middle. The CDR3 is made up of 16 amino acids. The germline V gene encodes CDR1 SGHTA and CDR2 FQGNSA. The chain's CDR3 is CASTSRGPTTNEKLFF. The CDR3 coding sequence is TGTGCCAGCACCTCCCGGGGACCGACAACTAATGAAAAACTGTTTTTT.

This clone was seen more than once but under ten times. The CDR3 is CASSQHGQADTQYF. In nucleotides, the CDR3 is TGCGCCAGCAGCCAACATGGTCAGGCAGATACGCAGTATTTT. The V and J genes are TRBV4-1 and TRBJ2-3, with D hard to call. V lost 2 bases and J lost 4, with 10 bases in between. Germline lookup yields CDR1 MGHRA and CDR2 YSYEKL. CDR3 length: 14 amino acids.

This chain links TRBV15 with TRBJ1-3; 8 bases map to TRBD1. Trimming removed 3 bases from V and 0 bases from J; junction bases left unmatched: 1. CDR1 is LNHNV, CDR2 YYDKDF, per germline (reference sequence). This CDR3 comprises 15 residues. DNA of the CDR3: TGTGCCACCAGCAGCCAGGGGGCCTCTGGAAACACCATATATTTT. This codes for CATSSQGASGNTIYF.

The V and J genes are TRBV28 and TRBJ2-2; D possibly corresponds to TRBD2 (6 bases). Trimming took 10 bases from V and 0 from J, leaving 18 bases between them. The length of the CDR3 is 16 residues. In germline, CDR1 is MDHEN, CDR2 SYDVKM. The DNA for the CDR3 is TGTGCCACCTACATCAGAGGAGGGACGAACACCGGGGAGCTGTTTTTT. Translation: CATYIRGGTNTGELFF.

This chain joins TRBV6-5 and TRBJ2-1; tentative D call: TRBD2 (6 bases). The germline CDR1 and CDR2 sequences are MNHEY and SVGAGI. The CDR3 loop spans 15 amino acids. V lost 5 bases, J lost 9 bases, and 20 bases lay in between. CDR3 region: CASSPLGTAGGEQFF. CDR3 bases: TGTGCCAGCAGTCCACTGGGGACCGCCGGGGGTGAGCAGTTCTTC.

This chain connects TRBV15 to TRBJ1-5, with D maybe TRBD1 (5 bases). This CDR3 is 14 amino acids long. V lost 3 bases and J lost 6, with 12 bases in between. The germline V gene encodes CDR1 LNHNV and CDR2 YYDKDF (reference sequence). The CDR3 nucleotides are TGTGCCACCAGCAGCTCGATCCAGGGTCAGCCCCAGCATTTT. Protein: CATSSSIQGQPQHF.

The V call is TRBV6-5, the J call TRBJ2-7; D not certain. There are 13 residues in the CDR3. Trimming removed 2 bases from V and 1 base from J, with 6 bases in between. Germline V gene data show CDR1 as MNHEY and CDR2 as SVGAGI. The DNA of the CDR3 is TGTGCCAGCAGTTACCCTGGTTCCTACGAGCAGTACTTC. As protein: CASSYPGSYEQYF.

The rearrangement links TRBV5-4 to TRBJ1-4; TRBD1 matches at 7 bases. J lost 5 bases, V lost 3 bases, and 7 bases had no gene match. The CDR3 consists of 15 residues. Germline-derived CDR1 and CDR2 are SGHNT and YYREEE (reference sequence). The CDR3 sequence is CASSSRTGRNEKLFF. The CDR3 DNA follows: TGTGCCAGCAGCTCCCGGACAGGCAGAAATGAAAAACTGTTTTTT.

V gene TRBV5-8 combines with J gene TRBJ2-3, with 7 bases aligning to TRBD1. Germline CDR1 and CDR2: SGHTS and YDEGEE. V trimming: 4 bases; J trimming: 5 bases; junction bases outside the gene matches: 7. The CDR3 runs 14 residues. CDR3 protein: CASSPGQVVDTQYF. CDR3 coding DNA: TGTGCCAGCAGCCCCGGACAGGTGGTAGATACGCAGTATTTT. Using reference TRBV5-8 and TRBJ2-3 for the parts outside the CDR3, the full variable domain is EAGVTQSPTHLIKTRGQQATLRCSPISGHTSVYWYQQALGLGLQFLLWYDEGEERNRGNFPPRFSGRQFPNYSSELNVNALELEDSALYLCASSPGQVVDTQYFGPGTRLTVL.

The CDR3 sequence is CASSQGGGVRDTQYF. DNA of the CDR3: TGTGCCAGCAGCCAAGGCGGCGGGGTGAGAGATACGCAGTATTTT. The rearrangement links TRBV4-2 to TRBJ2-3; maybe TRBD2 (6 bases). Germline values: CDR1 LGHNA, CDR2 YNFKEQ. V dropped 1 base and J dropped 5 bases, with 13 bases sitting between them. This CDR3 contains 15 residues.

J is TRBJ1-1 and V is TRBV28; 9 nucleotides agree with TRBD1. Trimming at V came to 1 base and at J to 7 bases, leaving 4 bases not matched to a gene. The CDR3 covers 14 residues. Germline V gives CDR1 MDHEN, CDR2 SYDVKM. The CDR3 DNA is TGTGCCAGCAGTTTATCAGGGACAGGGTTTGAAGCTTTCTTT. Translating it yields CASSLSGTGFEAFF.

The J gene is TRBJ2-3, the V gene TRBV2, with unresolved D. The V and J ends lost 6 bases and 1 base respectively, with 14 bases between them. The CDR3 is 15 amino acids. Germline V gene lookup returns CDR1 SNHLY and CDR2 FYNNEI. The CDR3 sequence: CASRTPQSGTDTQYF. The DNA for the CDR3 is TGTGCCAGCAGGACCCCGCAATCCGGCACAGATACGCAGTATTTT.

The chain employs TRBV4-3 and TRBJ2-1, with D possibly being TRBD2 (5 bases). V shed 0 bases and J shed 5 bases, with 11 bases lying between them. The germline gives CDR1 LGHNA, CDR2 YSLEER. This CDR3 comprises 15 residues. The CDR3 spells CASSQERRVNNEQFF. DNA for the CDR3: TGCGCCAGCAGCCAAGAACGGCGGGTAAACAATGAGCAGTTCTTC.

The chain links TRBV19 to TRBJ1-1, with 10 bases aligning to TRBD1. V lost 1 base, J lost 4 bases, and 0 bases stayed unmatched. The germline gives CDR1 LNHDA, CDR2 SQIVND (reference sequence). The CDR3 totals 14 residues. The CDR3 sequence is CASSIGTGGTEAFF. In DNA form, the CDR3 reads TGTGCCAGTAGTATAGGGACAGGGGGCACTGAAGCTTTCTTT.

Here the CDR3 DNA reads TGCGCCAGCAGCCAAAGACTAGCGGGTCGGGACGAGCAGTTCTTC. Translation gives CASSQRLAGRDEQFF. This rearrangement joins TRBV4-3 to TRBJ2-1; TRBD2 aligns across 10 bases. The germline gives CDR1 LGHNA, CDR2 YSLEER. Germline trimming cut 2 bases from V and 10 bases from J; bases unmatched to any gene: 8. The CDR3 loop spans 15 amino acids.

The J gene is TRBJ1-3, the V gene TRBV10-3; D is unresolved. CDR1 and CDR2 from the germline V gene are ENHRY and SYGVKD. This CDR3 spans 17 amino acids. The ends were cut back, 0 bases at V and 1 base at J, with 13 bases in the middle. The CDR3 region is CAISESGARESGNTIYF. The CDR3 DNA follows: TGTGCCATCAGTGAGTCAGGTGCCCGGGAGTCTGGAAACACCATATATTTT.

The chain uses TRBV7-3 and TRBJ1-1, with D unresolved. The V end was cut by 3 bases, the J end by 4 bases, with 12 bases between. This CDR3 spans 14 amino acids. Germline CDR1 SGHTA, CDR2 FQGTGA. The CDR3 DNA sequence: TGTGCCAGCAGCTTGTCCGGGCGGGGCACTGAAGCTTTCTTT. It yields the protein CASSLSGRGTEAFF.